This TCR beta chain was captured in a study of blood T cells in healthy people across ages (dated by TCRdb to about 2015). Looking at the study overall: Template switching captured roughly one uniquely barcoded TCR beta cDNA molecule per two T cells in model experiments. To avoid experimental bias, donors of different ages were distributed randomly across sequencing lanes. The study analyzed two additional independent replicas of 1 million unique cDNA reads from the same blood draw for two donors, one aged 18 to 30 and one aged 80 or older. Age-related changes in TCR beta repertoire diversity were measured in the study by deep sequencing normalized with unique cDNA molecular identifiers. The donors were divided into four age groups: young (average around 16 years), middle-aged (about 40), aged (approximately 62) and long-lived (around 80). Broader findings and caveats from the paper: Compared with the aged group, the long-lived group had more naive CD4+ T cells, fewer expanded clones and increased TCR diversity, a pattern suggesting age selection. Because donor CMV infection status was unknown, age-related changes in expanded clonotypes were potentially confounded. Total diversity estimates from one million sequenced T cells were considered lower bounds and underestimates. A strong correlation was found between observed TCR beta diversity and the percentage of naive T cells measured by flow cytometry. As age increased, observed TCR beta diversity per million T cells dropped in a roughly linear way, and a significant reduction was already evident by age 40. Conclusive comparison of naive and antigen-experienced compartments was prevented by the profiling of bulk unsorted PBMCs.

Preparation of the library involved 5' RACE. Sequenced using an Illumina HiSeq 2500. A second roughly 6 to 12 cycle PCR used a sample-barcoded 5' primer and a J-beta primer mix. A template-switch 5' adaptor carrying 12 random nucleotides introduced a unique molecular identifier onto each TCR beta cDNA molecule. Each sample yielded at least 2.5 million CDR3-containing paired-end reads. First-strand cDNA was synthesized from all RNA with the Mint cDNA synthesis kit, primed by a TRBC-specific oligonucleotide. Following uracil-DNA glycosylase treatment, all cDNA underwent a first 18-cycle PCR with the universal primers M1SS and BC2_uni_R. Processing in the source paper ran as follows. For normalization, 1 million high-quality reads were randomly selected from each sample, with every read carrying a distinct molecular identifier. Reads with shared molecular identifiers were discarded instead of being binned into consensus sequences. MiTCR, with a Q25 quality threshold and the strictest error-elimination algorithm, was used for CDR3 identification, clonotype clustering and error correction. Lower-bound total TCR beta diversity was estimated with a nonparametric unseen species model using Euler transformation. Through fastp at Q25 and MiXCR, TCRdb rebuilt clones from the public reads, retaining in-frame beta chains. A single entry per CDR3 protein holds the most common genes and DNA from its merged rows. TCRdb, not the authors, supplied the V and J calls. Within this sample are roughly 800,000 distinct CDR3 sequences, with 55% to 70% of them counted one time only. The top ten clonotypes cover roughly 20% of the sample.

Turning to this clonotype: Its antigen is still unknown. Within one base of it there is no much larger clone, and no base qualities were kept.

As encoded in the germline V gene (reference sequence), CDR1 is GTSNPN while CDR2 is SVGIG. V is clipped by 1 base and J by 6 bases, and the sequence between their germline boundaries is 13 bases long. Measured from the cysteine to the phenylalanine, the CDR3 is 13 residues long. Only the CDR3 DNA is retained, 39 bases long and in frame from the first base. Donors were approximately 42 systemically healthy Caucasian individuals from Russia aged roughly 6 to 90 years. Ten milliliters of peripheral blood were drawn from each donor into EDTA-treated Vacutainer tubes. Ficoll-Paque density-gradient centrifugation was used to isolate PBMCs, with at least 6.5 million obtained per sample. Trizol reagent was used to extract total RNA from the PBMCs, yielding at least 6 micrograms per sample. The percentages of naive CD45RAhigh/CD27high T cells were determined by flow cytometry on a PBMC aliquot from every donor.

The sequence came from a man aged 30-40 years in good health. Rearrangement joined TRBV30 to TRBJ2-7, with the D gene call left open. The sequenced sample was blood. The nucleotide sequence is given as TGTGCCTGGAGTGGGGAACCTATTTTCGAGCAGTACTTC. Translated, this is CAWSGEPIFEQYF.